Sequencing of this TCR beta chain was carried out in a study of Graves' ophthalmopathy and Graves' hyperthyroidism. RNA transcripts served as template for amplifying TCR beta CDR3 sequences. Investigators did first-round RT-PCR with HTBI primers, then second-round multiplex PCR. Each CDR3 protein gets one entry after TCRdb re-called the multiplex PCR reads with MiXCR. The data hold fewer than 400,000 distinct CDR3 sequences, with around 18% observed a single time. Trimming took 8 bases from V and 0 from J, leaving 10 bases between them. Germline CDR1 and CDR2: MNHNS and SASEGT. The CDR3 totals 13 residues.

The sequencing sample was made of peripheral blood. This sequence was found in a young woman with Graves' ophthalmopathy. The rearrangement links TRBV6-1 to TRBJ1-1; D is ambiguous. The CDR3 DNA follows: TGTGCCAGCGTCAACGCCATGAACACTGAAGCTTTCTTT. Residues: CASVNAMNTEAFF.